The 26 T cell receptor beta chains reported below all come from one sample, sequenced in a study of vaccination and CD4 T cells after COVID-19. Indicated treatment: roughly ten-day PBMC culture with coronavirus spike peptide pools or control peptides (ViraFEST assay). Unexposed donor CD4+ T cells predated the COVID-19 pandemic, collected 2011-2018. Their antigen targets remain unknown. Cultured CD4+ T-cell DNA underwent Oncomine TCR Beta short-read sequencing. In TCRdb, the PCR reads were re-called with MiXCR into one record per CDR3 protein. The sample includes 5,500 to 8,500 distinct CDR3 sequences, approximately 31% of them seen just once. The sequenced material came from CD4+ T cells from blood, cultured in vitro. Receptors originate from a human donor in good health.

This clonotype turned up a few times. The CDR3 is CASSPNGFGAARDYGYTF. In nucleotides, the CDR3 is TGTGCCAGCAGCCCCAATGGGTTTGGAGCCGCGCGGGACTATGGCTACACCTTC. This sequence joins TRBV4-2 and TRBJ1-2; no definite D call. The CDR3 spans 18 residues. CDR1 LGHNA and CDR2 YNFKEQ come from the germline V gene. V was shortened by 4 bases and J by 3 bases, with 24 bases between the two germline ends.

This clonotype is large in the sample. V and J are TRBV7-6 and TRBJ1-1; D is unclear. This CDR3 comprises 15 residues. Between the trimmed V and J ends, which lost 2 bases and 3 bases, there was a span of 13 bases. CDR1 and CDR2 (germline): SGHVS, FNYEAQ. CDR3 sequence: CASSLRVGRDTEAFF. For the CDR3, the DNA is TGTGCCAGCAGCTTACGGGTAGGGCGGGACACTGAAGCTTTCTTT.

The sample holds a few counts of this clonotype. This chain uses TRBV7-3 with TRBJ1-2; 10 bases map to TRBD1. This CDR3 comprises 15 residues. J gave up 4 bases and V 5 bases, and 7 bases lay outside the gene matches. The germline V gene has CDR1 SGHTA and CDR2 FQGTGA. The CDR3 bases are TGTGCCAGCAGCGCTGCCGGACAGGGGGGCTATGGCTACACCTTC. It is translated as CASSAAGQGGYGYTF.

The chain carries TRBV10-3 and TRBJ2-7; 9 bases align to TRBD2. The CDR3 sequence is 13 residues long. Germline assignment: CDR1 ENHRY and CDR2 SYGVKD. Germline trimming cut 7 bases from V and 2 bases from J; bases unmatched to any gene: 3. In nucleotides, the CDR3 is TGTGCCATCATGGGCGGGGGGGCCTACGAGCAGTACTTC. This sequence encodes CAIMGGGAYEQYF.

Relative to its sample, this clonotype is large. The chain uses TRBV5-1 and TRBJ1-1; D call uncertain. Germline values: CDR1 SGHRS, CDR2 YFSETQ. The length of the CDR3 is 13 residues. Trimming removed 0 bases at V and 1 base at J, with 4 bases between. CDR3 residues: CASSLDRNTEAFF. As DNA, the CDR3 is TGCGCCAGCAGCTTGGACAGGAACACTGAAGCTTTCTTT.

This chain links TRBV12-5 with TRBJ2-2, with a possible D match to TRBD2 (7 bases). The CDR3 has 15 amino acids. Germline CDR1 reads LGHNT; CDR2 reads FRNRAP. Trimming cost V 0 bases and J 5 bases, with 10 bases left between them. CDR3 in amino acids: CASGLVQGGTGELFF. In nucleotides, the CDR3 is TGTGCTAGTGGTTTGGTACAGGGAGGGACCGGGGAGCTGTTTTTT.

This clonotype was seen a few times. V usage is TRBV20-1 and J usage is TRBJ2-3; D unresolved. The germline V and J ends were trimmed by 6 bases and 0 bases, with 10 bases remaining between them. The CDR3 runs 13 residues. CDR1 and CDR2 (germline): DFQATT, SNEGSKA (reference sequence). CDR3 loop: CSAQIPSTDTQYF. In DNA, the CDR3 is TGCAGTGCCCAGATACCTAGCACAGATACGCAGTATTTT.

This rearrangement joins TRBV29-1 to TRBJ1-1; the match to TRBD1 covers 7 bases. V lost 6 bases to trimming and J lost 0 bases; unmatched junction nucleotides: 10. Germline values: CDR1 SQVTM, CDR2 ANQGSEA. The CDR3 totals 15 residues. The DNA for the CDR3 is TGCAGCGTGGGGTATGCAGGGGGAATGAACACTGAAGCTTTCTTT. Translated: CSVGYAGGMNTEAFF.

This clonotype was detected a few times. This chain joins TRBV20-1 and TRBJ1-2; a weak D match, TRBD1 (5 bases). Trimming stripped 4 bases from V and 5 bases from J, with 14 bases between. Germline loops: CDR1 DFQATT, CDR2 SNEGSKA (reference sequence). The CDR3 runs to 13 residues. The CDR3 DNA is TGCAGTGCTATCTACGACAGACCATATGGCTACACCTTC. Protein product: CSAIYDRPYGYTF.

The chain's CDR3 is CAWIAGPRDTEAFF. CDR3 in DNA: TGTGCCTGGATAGCGGGCCCCAGGGACACTGAAGCTTTCTTT. The chain combines TRBV30 with TRBJ1-1, with D possibly matching TRBD1 (5 bases). Germline CDR1 reads GTSNPN; CDR2 reads SVGIG (reference sequence). This CDR3 is built from 14 residues. V gave up 4 bases and J gave up 3 bases, with 15 bases separating them. Drawing the rest from reference TRBV30 and TRBJ1-1, the complete variable domain is SQTIHQWPATLVQPVGSPLSLECTVEGTSNPNLYWYRQAAGRGLQLLFYSVGIGQISSEVPQNLSASRPQDRQFILSSKKLLLSDSGFYLCAWIAGPRDTEAFFGQGTRLTVV.

This chain links TRBV20-1 with TRBJ2-1; 10 bases line up with TRBD2. Per the germline V gene, CDR1 is DFQATT and CDR2 is SNEGSKA (reference sequence). The CDR3 extends over 14 amino acids. V was clipped by 3 bases and J by 7 bases; unmatched bases: 6. The CDR3 is CSARASGGPNEQFF. The CDR3, as DNA: TGCAGTGCTAGGGCTAGCGGGGGCCCTAATGAGCAGTTCTTC.

This clonotype was picked up a small number of times. The rearrangement uses TRBV20-1 and TRBJ1-2, with no clear D. Germline V gene sequence: CDR1 DFQATT, CDR2 SNEGSKA (reference sequence). The CDR3 covers 13 residues. The CDR3: CSAFKPGSYGYTF. The CDR3 DNA reads TGCAGCGCATTTAAACCCGGGAGCTATGGCTACACCTTC.

The chain uses TRBV19 and TRBJ1-2; 7 positions match TRBD1. V dropped 11 bases and J dropped 3; count of bases not matched to a gene: 12. The CDR3 is made up of 14 amino acids. Germline CDR1 and CDR2: LNHDA and SQIVND (reference sequence). This chain's CDR3 is CASNPRDRYYGYTF. The CDR3 DNA is TGTGCCTCCAACCCCCGGGACAGATACTATGGCTACACCTTC.

The chain carries TRBV2 and TRBJ1-1, with D perhaps matching TRBD1 (5 bases). There are 15 residues in the CDR3. Per germline, CDR1 SNHLY and CDR2 FYNNEI. V lost 7 bases and J 4 bases, leaving 19 bases between the germline ends. This chain's CDR3 is CASTLVGRGRTEAFF. CDR3 sequence (DNA): TGTGCCAGCACCCTAGTGGGGCGGGGACGCACTGAAGCTTTCTTT.

In its sample, this clonotype ranks as medium-sized. This rearrangement joins TRBV20-1 to TRBJ1-2; D remains ambiguous. Germline assignment: CDR1 DFQATT and CDR2 SNEGSKA (reference sequence). There are 15 residues in the CDR3. Trimming stripped 0 bases from V and 5 bases from J, with 16 bases between. CDR3 bases: TGCAGTGCTAGAGATAGTGGGGAAGGCCCTTATGGCTACACCTTC. It yields the protein CSARDSGEGPYGYTF.

The V gene is TRBV30, the J gene TRBJ1-2; D might be TRBD1 (6 bases). From germline, CDR1 is GTSNPN and CDR2 SVGIG (reference sequence). V was pared by 1 base and J by 4 bases, with 10 bases between. The CDR3 spans 13 residues. CDR3 nucleotides: TGTGCCTGGAGTGCTTTAGGGGGCTATGGCTACACCTTC. Protein: CAWSALGGYGYTF.

This clonotype was observed once. This chain connects TRBV7-6 to TRBJ2-2; 9 positions agree with TRBD2. Trimming cost V 0 bases and J 4 bases; bases outside gene matches: 6. The CDR3 loop spans 17 amino acids. Germline values: CDR1 SGHVS, CDR2 FNYEAQ. CDR3: CASSLARGGRGTGELFF. CDR3 sequence (DNA): TGTGCCAGCAGCTTAGCGCGGGGGGGCCGAGGCACCGGGGAGCTGTTTTTT.

A few counts support this clonotype. The genes are TRBV20-1 and TRBJ1-4, with D possibly being TRBD1 (6 bases). The V gene's germline CDR1 is DFQATT and CDR2 SNEGSKA (reference sequence). Trimming took 6 bases from V and 8 from J, leaving 19 bases between them. The CDR3 is 14 residues long. The CDR3 nucleotides are TGCAGTGCCGGCCTCGGGGGGGCGGTAGAAAAACTGTTTTTT. Encoded protein: CSAGLGGAVEKLFF.

This clonotype was detected a few times. The chain uses TRBV6-1 and TRBJ1-6; D gene uncertain. This CDR3 region has 11 residues. With 4 bases removed from V and 9 bases from J, the gap between germline ends came to 4 bases. Germline V gene lookup returns CDR1 MNHNS and CDR2 SASEGT. The CDR3 reads CASSVGSPLHF. CDR3 nucleotides: TGTGCCAGCAGTGTAGGTTCACCCCTCCACTTT.

Judged by abundance, this clonotype is large. The gene calls are TRBV2 and TRBJ2-5; D may match TRBD1 or TRBD2 (5 bases each). Trimming cost V 4 bases and J 3 bases, with 9 bases left between them. The germline CDR1 and CDR2 sequences are SNHLY and FYNNEI. CDR3 length: 13 amino acids. CDR3 loop: CASSVLGEETQYF. CDR3 sequence (DNA): TGTGCCAGCAGTGTACTAGGGGAAGAGACCCAGTACTTC.

The table lists this clonotype with a few counts. The genes are TRBV11-2 and TRBJ2-3; D remains ambiguous. There are 12 residues in the CDR3. In germline, CDR1 is SGHAT, CDR2 FQNNGV. V dropped 5 bases and J dropped 2 bases, with 5 bases sitting between them. This CDR3 reads CASSLYTDTQYF. DNA for the CDR3: TGTGCCAGCAGCCTTTACACAGATACGCAGTATTTT.

This clonotype was detected a few times. The V call is TRBV6-1, the J call TRBJ1-2; D uncertain. CDR3 length: 12 amino acids. Germline V lookup: CDR1 MNHNS, CDR2 SASEGT. The V end lost 2 bases, the J end lost 3 bases, and 4 bases lay between the germline ends. CDR3 protein: CASSEMDYGYTF. CDR3 DNA sequence: TGTGCCAGCAGTGAAATGGACTATGGCTACACCTTC.

This clonotype appeared a few times. The chain carries TRBV6-1 and TRBJ1-1; unclear D gene. The V end lost 4 bases, the J end lost 11 bases, and 11 bases lay between the germline ends. The CDR3 is 11 amino acids. Per the germline V gene, CDR1 is MNHNS and CDR2 is SASEGT. The CDR3 sequence: CASSVLERAFF. The CDR3 DNA reads TGTGCCAGCAGTGTCCTTGAGAGGGCTTTCTTT.

This clonotype was found a few times. V and J are TRBV5-4 and TRBJ1-1; no definite D call. The CDR3 has 15 residues. Trimming took off 0 bases at V and 8 bases at J, with 17 bases between the two ends. CDR1 and CDR2 from the germline V gene are SGHNT and YYREEE (reference sequence). CDR3: CASSLAWSLRHEAFF. Written as DNA, the CDR3 is TGTGCCAGCAGCTTGGCCTGGTCCTTGCGGCACGAAGCTTTCTTT.

This chain links TRBV20-1 with TRBJ1-4; TRBD1 might be the D (5 bases). CDR1 is DFQATT, CDR2 SNEGSKA, per germline (reference sequence). CDR3 size: 13 residues. Trimming took off 6 bases at V and 7 bases at J, with 15 bases between the two ends. CDR3 amino acids: CSAWHQGGEKLFF. Here the CDR3 DNA reads TGCAGTGCATGGCATCAGGGTGGTGAAAAACTGTTTTTT.

In this sample, this clonotype turned up once. V and J are TRBV20-1 and TRBJ2-1; the match to TRBD2 covers 8 bases. Trimming at V came to 3 bases and at J to 5 bases, leaving 15 bases not matched to a gene. The CDR3 extends over 17 amino acids. Germline loops: CDR1 DFQATT, CDR2 SNEGSKA (reference sequence). The CDR3 region has the DNA TGCAGTGCTAGTCCCCCAGGACTAGCCGGGGGGAACAATGAGCAGTTCTTC. Its translation is CSASPPGLAGGNNEQFF.